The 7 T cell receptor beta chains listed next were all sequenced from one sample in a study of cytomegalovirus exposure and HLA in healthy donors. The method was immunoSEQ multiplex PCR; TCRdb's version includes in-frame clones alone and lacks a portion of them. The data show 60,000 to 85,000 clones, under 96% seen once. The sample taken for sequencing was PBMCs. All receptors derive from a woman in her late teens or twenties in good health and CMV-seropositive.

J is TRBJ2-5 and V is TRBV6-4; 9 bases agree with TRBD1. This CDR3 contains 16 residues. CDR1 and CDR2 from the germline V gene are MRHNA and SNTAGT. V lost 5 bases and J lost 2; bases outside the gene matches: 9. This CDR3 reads CASSRGTGFTQETQYF. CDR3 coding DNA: TGTGCCAGCAGTCGGGGGACAGGGTTTACACAAGAGACCCAGTACTTC.

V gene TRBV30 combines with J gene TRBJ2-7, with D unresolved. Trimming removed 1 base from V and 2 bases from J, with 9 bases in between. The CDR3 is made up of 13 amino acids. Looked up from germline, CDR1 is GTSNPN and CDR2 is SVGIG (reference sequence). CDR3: CAWSAQLAYEQYF. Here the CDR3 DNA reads TGTGCCTGGAGTGCCCAATTAGCCTACGAGCAGTACTTC.

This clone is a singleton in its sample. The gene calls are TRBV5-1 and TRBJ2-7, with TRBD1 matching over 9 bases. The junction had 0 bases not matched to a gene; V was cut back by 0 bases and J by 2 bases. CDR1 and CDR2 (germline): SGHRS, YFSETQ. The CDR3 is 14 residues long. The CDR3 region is CASSLGQGAYEQYF. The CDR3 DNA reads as TGCGCCAGCAGCTTGGGACAGGGGGCCTACGAGCAGTACTTC.

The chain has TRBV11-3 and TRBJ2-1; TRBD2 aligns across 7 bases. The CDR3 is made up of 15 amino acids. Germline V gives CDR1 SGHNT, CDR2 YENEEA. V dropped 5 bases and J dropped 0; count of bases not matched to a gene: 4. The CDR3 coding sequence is TGTGCCAGCAGCCCTGGGACTACCTCCTACAATGAGCAGTTCTTC. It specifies CASSPGTTSYNEQFF. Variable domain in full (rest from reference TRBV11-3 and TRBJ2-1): EAGVVQSPRYKIIEKKQPVAFWCNPISGHNTLYWYLQNLGQGPELLIRYENEEAVDDSQLPKDRFSAERLKGVDSTLKIQPAELGDSAVYLCASSPGTTSYNEQFFGPGTRLTVL.

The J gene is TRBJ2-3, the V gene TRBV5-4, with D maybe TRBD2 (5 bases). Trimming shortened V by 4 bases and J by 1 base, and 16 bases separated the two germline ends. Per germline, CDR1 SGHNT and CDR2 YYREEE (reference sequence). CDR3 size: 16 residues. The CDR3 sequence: CASSPDLRAGTDTQYF. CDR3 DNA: TGTGCCAGCAGCCCGGACTTGAGGGCGGGCACAGATACGCAGTATTTT.

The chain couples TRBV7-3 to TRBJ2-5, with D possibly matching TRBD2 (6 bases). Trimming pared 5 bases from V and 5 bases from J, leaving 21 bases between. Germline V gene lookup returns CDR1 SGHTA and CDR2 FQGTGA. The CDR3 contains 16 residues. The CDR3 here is CASSPKGQGLSETQYF. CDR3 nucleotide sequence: TGTGCCAGCAGCCCAAAGGGGCAGGGACTCTCGGAGACCCAGTACTTC. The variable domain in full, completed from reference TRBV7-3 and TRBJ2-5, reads GAGVSQTPSNKVTEKGKYVELRCDPISGHTALYWYRQSLGQGPEFLIYFQGTGAADDSGLPNDRFFAVRPEGSVSTLKIQRTERGDSAVYLCASSPKGQGLSETQYFGPGTRLLVL.

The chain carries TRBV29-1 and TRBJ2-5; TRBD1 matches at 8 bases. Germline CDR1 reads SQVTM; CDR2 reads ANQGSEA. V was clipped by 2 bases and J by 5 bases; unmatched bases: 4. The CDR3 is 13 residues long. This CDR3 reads CSVESRGLETQYF. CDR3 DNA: TGCAGCGTTGAAAGCAGGGGGCTGGAGACCCAGTACTTC.